This paragraph reports one T cell receptor beta chain. The data stem from a study of blood T cell repertoires in COVID-19. As for the study in general: T cells, B-cell-depleted T cells, or PBMCs supplied cDNA or gDNA.

V lost 7 bases and J lost 6; bases outside the gene matches: 10. The CDR3 loop spans 15 amino acids. The germline CDR1 and CDR2 sequences are LGHDT and YNNKEL (reference sequence). Authors' methods: Scientists estimated how many nucleated cells there were by amplifying reference gene primers. Assay: immunoSEQ multiplex PCR; the TCRdb copy retains only in-frame clones and omits some. The V and J calls and the clone size are those of that table, but D and trimming were determined from the DNA. The sample carries 120,000 to 150,000 clones, over 80% recorded once. This receptor was taken from a middle-aged woman with active or convalescent COVID-19. Specimen: peripheral blood. This chain uses TRBV3-1 (or the pseudogene TRBV3-2) with TRBJ2-7; 12 bases align to TRBD1. The CDR3 DNA is TGTGCCAGCACCCCAGGCGGGACAGGGGGCGCCGAGCAGTACTTC. It is translated as CASTPGGTGGAEQYF.